This TCR beta chain was documented in a study of T cell clonality in common variable immunodeficiency. Study-level findings and limits: In common variable immunodeficiency, TCR beta chains reportedly carried fewer deletions and N-nucleotide insertions. TCRbeta clonality was increased in CVID versus healthy controls.

Ten or more counts support this clone. Its antigen is undetermined. The read falls 3 residues short of the CDR3 end, and the missing part is taken from the germline J gene. The identical CDR3 is also encoded by other nucleotide sequences in the sample. The CDR3 has 15 residues. V shed 3 bases and J shed 0 bases, with 10 bases lying between them. The germline V gene has CDR1 SGHRS and CDR2 YFSETQ. Sequencing input was equivalent genomic DNA from CVID and controls. Sequencing used immunoSEQ multiplex PCR; TCRdb keeps in-frame clones, though not all of them. The profile covers tens of thousands of clones, none occurring a single time. Caucasian heritage predominated among both patients and controls.

This clonotype was obtained from a person aged 18-70 years in good health. The sample consisted of peripheral blood mononuclear cells. The chain recombines TRBV5-1 with TRBJ1-3; D is ambiguous. CDR3 bases read: TGCGCCAGCAGCTCCGCGGAGAGCTCTGGAAACACC. Protein: CASSSAESSGNT. The entire CDR3 protein reads CASSSAESSGNTIYF.